The 5 T cell receptor beta chains below come from one sample, sequenced in a study of OX40 agonist ivuxolimab in advanced cancers. This table comes from immunoSEQ multiplex PCR, and its TCRdb copy is limited to in-frame clones, with some not included. The sample yields 50,000 or so clones, roughly 91% seen once. The specimen comprised CD4+ or CD8+ T cells sorted from blood, sampled in a trial of the OX40 agonist ivuxolimab. These receptors originate from an adult with an advanced solid tumor such as melanoma, head and neck, liver or kidney cancer.

V and J are TRBV6-5 and TRBJ2-1; D gene unclear. CDR3 length: 12 residues. The germline CDR1 and CDR2 sequences are MNHEY and SVGAGI. Between the trimmed V and J ends, which lost 5 bases and 8 bases, there was a span of 10 bases. DNA for the CDR3: TGTGCCAGCAGTCCCACCCCCCATGAGCAGTTCTTC. Residues: CASSPTPHEQFF.

The rearrangement links TRBV19 to TRBJ2-7, with D possibly matching TRBD1 (5 bases). From germline, CDR1 is LNHDA and CDR2 SQIVND (reference sequence). The CDR3 extends over 15 amino acids. The V and J ends lost 3 bases and 6 bases respectively, with 18 bases between them. CDR3 sequence: CASSMRWQDTLEQYF. The CDR3 nucleotides read TGTGCCAGTAGTATGAGGTGGCAGGACACACTCGAGCAGTACTTC. Using reference TRBV19 and TRBJ2-7 for the parts outside the CDR3, the full variable domain is DGGITQSPKYLFRKEGQNVTLSCEQNLNHDAMYWYRQDPGQGLRLIYYSQIVNDFQKGDIAEGYSVSREKKESFPLTVTSAQKNPTAFYLCASSMRWQDTLEQYFGPGTRLTVT.

The CDR3 DNA is TGTGCCAGCAGTGACTCGTCCCGGACGTCACCCCTCCACTTT. It codes for CASSDSSRTSPLHF. V usage is TRBV6-4 and J usage is TRBJ1-6; no firm D call. The CDR3 is made up of 14 amino acids. V was pared by 0 bases and J by 10 bases, with 10 bases between. CDR1 MRHNA and CDR2 SNTAGT come from the germline V gene.

This rearrangement joins TRBV27 to TRBJ1-2, with D possibly TRBD1 on 6 matching bases. CDR1 and CDR2 (germline): MNHEY, SMNVEV (reference sequence). V gave up 5 bases and J gave up 2 bases, with 12 bases separating them. CDR3 size: 14 residues. In nucleotides, the CDR3 is TGTGCCAGCAGTCAAGGGACATCGAACTATGGCTACACCTTC. It is translated as CASSQGTSNYGYTF.

The rearrangement links TRBV7-9 to TRBJ2-7; 7 positions match TRBD1. V lost 5 bases to trimming and J lost 0 bases; unmatched junction nucleotides: 7. This CDR3 is 15 amino acids long. Germline CDR1 SEHNR, CDR2 FQNEAQ (reference sequence). CDR3 sequence: CASSPRDRSSYEQYF. The CDR3 nucleotides are TGTGCCAGCAGCCCCCGGGACAGAAGCTCCTACGAGCAGTACTTC. Full variable domain (outside the CDR3, taken from reference TRBV7-9 and TRBJ2-7): DTGVSQNPRHKITKRGQNVTFRCDPISEHNRLYWYRQTLGQGPEFLTYFQNEAQLEKSRLLSDRFSAERPKGSFSTLEIQRTEQGDSAMYLCASSPRDRSSYEQYFGPGTRLTVT.